Sequencing of this T cell receptor (beta chain) was carried out in a study of blood T cell repertoires in COVID-19. The V segment lost 1 base and the J segment 8 bases; nucleotides outside the gene matches: 2. Per the germline V gene, CDR1 is GTSNPN and CDR2 is SVGIG (reference sequence). The CDR3 is made up of 13 amino acids. Generated by immunoSEQ multiplex PCR, the TCRdb table keeps only in-frame clones and is missing some. This table holds 60,000 to 80,000 clones, around nine tenths found once. The rearrangement uses TRBV30 and TRBJ1-4; TRBD1 agrees at 9 bases. The receptor was derived from a man in his 70s with acute or convalescent COVID-19. The sequenced sample was peripheral blood. CDR3 residues: CAWSGQGGEKLFF. CDR3 coding DNA: TGTGCCTGGAGTGGACAGGGGGGAGAAAAACTGTTTTTT. Based on the CDR3 plus reference TRBV30 and TRBJ1-4, the full variable domain is SQTIHQWPATLVQPVGSPLSLECTVEGTSNPNLYWYRQAAGRGLQLLFYSVGIGQISSEVPQNLSASRPQDRQFILSSKKLLLSDSGFYLCAWSGQGGEKLFFGSGTQLSVL.